Detailed here is one T cell receptor (beta chain). This record belongs to a study of blood T cell repertoires in COVID-19. Membership in each cohort depended on participant-reported clinical history. Cohort 3 recovered donors had two negative PCRs, clearance, or symptom resolution. Data came from immunoSEQ multiplex PCR; TCRdb stores just in-frame clones and leaves some out. In the table there are a few hundred thousand clones, around 86% of which are singletons. Specimen: PBMCs or T cells enriched from blood (not recorded which). This receptor was taken from a woman aged 45-65 years who had recovered from COVID-19.

This CDR3 is CASSWGRGQGISETQYF. The CDR3 nucleotides read TGTGCCAGCAGCTGGGGCAGGGGACAGGGAATATCAGAGACCCAGTACTTC. V and J are TRBV5-8 and TRBJ2-5; 9 bases fit TRBD1. Germline trimming cut 3 bases from V and 4 bases from J; bases unmatched to any gene: 13. The V gene's germline CDR1 is SGHTS and CDR2 YDEGEE. The CDR3 sequence is 17 residues long.